Listed below are T cell receptor beta chains from one sample, sequenced in a study of blood T cell repertoires in COVID-19. The repertoire was sequenced with immunoSEQ multiplex PCR; TCRdb's copy has only in-frame clones and lacks some. The top ten clones hold around 11% of a sample with about 280,000 clones, roughly 90% of them seen once. Source material: peripheral blood. The receptors stem from a woman aged 30 to 39 with COVID-19, enrolled during active disease. CDR3s include the opening cysteine and the closing phenylalanine or tryptophan. The order of the fields is V gene, J gene, CDR3 protein.

>TRBV6-2/TRBV6-3|TRBJ1-6
CASSVQGRLASPLHF
>TRBV11-2|TRBJ1-4
CAVQGTNEKLFF
>TRBV29-1|TRBJ1-2
CSTGQGPNYGYTF
>TRBV5-1|TRBJ1-5
CASSLGYSNQPQHF
>TRBV30|TRBJ1-4
CACDGTGGLDEKLFF
>TRBV7-9|TRBJ2-1
CASSFSREQFF
>TRBV9|TRBJ2-2
CASSIAGATGELFF
>TRBV2|TRBJ1-2
CASRGHNYGYTF
>TRBV2|TRBJ2-2
CASSAAWGRGGTGELFF
>TRBV9|TRBJ2-2
CASSVEGLAGYGELFF
>TRBV5-1|TRBJ1-4
CASSPVGRGEKLFF
>TRBV2|TRBJ2-7
CASSDPGSSSYEQYF
>TRBV9|TRBJ2-1
CASSVEPGGQGAGQFF
>TRBV10-3|TRBJ1-2
CAISSRGASGYTF
>TRBV6-6|TRBJ2-2
CASIMQGELFF
>TRBV19|TRBJ2-7
CASRPGRPSYEQYF
>TRBV4-2|TRBJ1-6
CASSQEGTGADNSPLHF
>TRBV24-1|TRBJ1-5
CATSDPDRGNQPQHF
>TRBV24-1|TRBJ2-2
CATSATTGGSGELFF
>TRBV24-1|TRBJ2-1
CATSDSGLARSYNEQFF
>TRBV3-1/TRBV3-2|TRBJ2-5
CASSSWGDQETQYF
>TRBV12-3/TRBV12-4|TRBJ1-4
CASSPGGEKLFF
>TRBV9|TRBJ2-6
CASSVAPGVSSGANVLTF
>TRBV7-9|TRBJ2-7
CASSSPAAYEQYF
>TRBV6-5|TRBJ2-7
CASSRGLAHEQYF
>TRBV5-1|TRBJ2-7
CASSLWYTRSDSYEQYF
>TRBV5-1|TRBJ2-2
CASSLGTGITGELFF
>TRBV2|TRBJ2-7
CASSDRGAYEQYF
>TRBV7-9|TRBJ1-1
CASSPGWFLPTEAFF
>TRBV2|TRBJ2-3
CASSVGTGGDTQYF
>TRBV28|TRBJ2-7
CASSLAGDYEQYF
>TRBV5-1|TRBJ2-1
CASSSPLREGSNEQFF
>TRBV7-3|TRBJ2-1
CASSLVWIADYNEQFF
>TRBV19|TRBJ1-1
CASSFDRGQEDTEAFF
>TRBV19|TRBJ1-1
CASSILDSTEAFF
>TRBV9|TRBJ2-2
CASSVGEITGELFF
>TRBV7-2|TRBJ2-2
CASSLPLHTGELFF
>TRBV28|TRBJ1-5
CASSHTPGGGQPQHF
>TRBV7-9|TRBJ2-4
CASSLGQGKNIQYF
>TRBV5-1|TRBJ2-3
CASNPRGRGDTDTQYF
>TRBV9|TRBJ1-6
CASSGSSYNSPLHF
>TRBV28|TRBJ2-5
CASTPGLADQETQYF
>TRBV6-6|TRBJ2-7
CASSYLDRAYEQYF
>TRBV10-3|TRBJ2-3
CAIRGDSGQATDTQYF
>TRBV5-6|TRBJ1-4
CASSLGDRGEKLFF
>TRBV6-2/TRBV6-3|TRBJ2-5
CASSGGSETQYF
>TRBV18|TRBJ2-7
CASSPPGTGVLYEQYF
>TRBV2|TRBJ2-1
CASSASGRSYNEQFF
>TRBV7-2|TRBJ2-7
CASTLDRSYEQYF
>TRBV12-3/TRBV12-4|TRBJ2-2
CASSYRVNGELFF
>TRBV12-3/TRBV12-4|TRBJ1-1
CASSPSGDTEAFF
>TRBV19|TRBJ1-5
CASSISGNQPQHF
>TRBV2|TRBJ2-5
CASSARGLGETQYF
>TRBV10-3|TRBJ2-6
CAISDSGQGGAGANVLTF
>TRBV24-1|TRBJ1-1
CATSEGSPYTEAFF
>TRBV2|TRBJ2-7
CASRREGRSYEQYF
>TRBV10-3|TRBJ1-1
CAINEFGGNTEAFF
>TRBV3-1/TRBV3-2|TRBJ1-4
CASSQGTGGEKLFF
>TRBV28|TRBJ1-5
CASSPTAGGWGSNQPQHF